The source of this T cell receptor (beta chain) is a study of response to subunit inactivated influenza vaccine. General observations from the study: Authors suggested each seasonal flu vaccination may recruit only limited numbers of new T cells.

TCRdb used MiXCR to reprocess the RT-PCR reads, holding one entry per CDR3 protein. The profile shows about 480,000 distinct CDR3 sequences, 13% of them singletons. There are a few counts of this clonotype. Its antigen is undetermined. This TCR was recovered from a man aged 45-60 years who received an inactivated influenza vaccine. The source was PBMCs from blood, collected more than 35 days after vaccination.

In nucleotides, the CDR3 is TGCAGTGCCCTCGGAGCTAGCGGTCCCAAGGCCCAGTACTTC. It yields the protein CSALGASGPKAQYF. The chain employs TRBV20-1 and TRBJ2-5; 7 nucleotides agree with TRBD2. With V trimmed by 6 bases and J by 9 bases, 16 bases remained unmatched. CDR3 length: 14 amino acids. Germline assignment: CDR1 DFQATT and CDR2 SNEGSKA (reference sequence).